The next 19 T cell receptor beta chains were all read from a single sample in a study of neoadjuvant anti-PD-1 for oral cavity cancer. This sample's time point: after neoadjuvant nivolumab, at surgical resection. Sequencing used immunoSEQ multiplex PCR; TCRdb keeps in-frame clones, though not all of them. The table shows more than 25,000 clones, with around four fifths occurring only once. The sequencing used PBMCs, collected after nivolumab (anti-PD-1) treatment. These receptor sequences come from a person between 40 and 79 years old with oral cavity squamous cell carcinoma.

The rearrangement uses TRBV28 and TRBJ1-3; D ambiguous. The CDR3 spans 14 residues. V was trimmed by 5 bases and J by 0 bases, leaving 8 bases between them. Germline V CDR1 and CDR2: MDHEN, SYDVKM. The CDR3 reads CASSTRSSGNTIYF. CDR3 sequence (DNA): TGTGCCAGCAGTACTAGGAGCTCTGGAAACACCATATATTTT.

This chain joins TRBV4-3 and TRBJ1-3; D gene uncertain. Trimming removed 3 bases at V and 3 bases at J, with 15 bases between. This CDR3 has 16 amino acids. Germline CDR1 is LGHNA and CDR2 is YSLEER. The CDR3 reads CASSHTPYSGGNTIYF. The CDR3 coding sequence is TGCGCCAGCAGCCACACTCCTTACTCCGGTGGAAACACCATATATTTT.

The V call is TRBV5-6, the J call TRBJ2-1; D unclear. The germline gives CDR1 SGHDT, CDR2 YYEEEE. The ends were cut back, 4 bases at V and 6 bases at J, with 14 bases in the middle. The length of the CDR3 is 14 residues. The CDR3 sequence is CASSPPLSGNEQFF. The CDR3 region has the DNA TGTGCCAGCAGCCCCCCACTATCCGGCAATGAGCAGTTCTTC. The full variable domain, completed using reference TRBV5-6 and TRBJ2-1, is DAGVTQSPTHLIKTRGQQVTLRCSPKSGHDTVSWYQQALGQGPQFIFQYYEEEERQRGNFPDRFSGHQFPNYSSELNVNALLLGDSALYLCASSPPLSGNEQFFGPGTRLTVL.

The chain employs TRBV2 and TRBJ2-5; D may be TRBD1 (5 bases). CDR1 and CDR2 from the germline V gene are SNHLY and FYNNEI. The CDR3 contains 12 residues. Trimming took off 6 bases at V and 2 bases at J, with 7 bases between the two ends. The CDR3 sequence is CASRDIQETQYF. CDR3 in DNA: TGTGCCAGCAGGGACATACAAGAGACCCAGTACTTC.

This clone has just one count. V usage is TRBV6-4 and J usage is TRBJ2-3; 10 bases are shared with TRBD2. Losses at the gene ends were 3 bases for V and 2 bases for J; bases not matched to a gene: 2. Germline V gives CDR1 MRHNA, CDR2 SNTAGT. There are 15 residues in the CDR3. CDR3 protein: CASSELAGATDTQYF. Written as DNA, the CDR3 is TGTGCCAGCAGTGAGCTAGCGGGGGCCACAGATACGCAGTATTTT.

The V call is TRBV25-1, the J call TRBJ1-1; perhaps TRBD1 as D (5 bases). CDR1 is MGHDK, CDR2 SYGVNS, per germline. This CDR3 spans 14 amino acids. V lost 4 bases and J lost 10, with 19 bases in between. The CDR3 reads CASSGPGRAVGAFF. The CDR3 DNA follows: TGTGCCAGCAGTGGCCCGGGCAGGGCGGTCGGAGCTTTCTTT. Supplemented by reference TRBV25-1 and TRBJ1-1, the full variable domain reads EADIYQTPRYLVIGTGKKITLECSQTMGHDKMYWYQQDPGMELHLIHYSYGVNSTEKGDLSSESTVSRIRTEHFPLTLESARPSHTSQYLCASSGPGRAVGAFFGQGTRLTVV.

V usage is TRBV4-3 and J usage is TRBJ2-3; TRBD2 matches at 9 bases. This CDR3 comprises 17 residues. Per the germline V gene, CDR1 is LGHNA and CDR2 is YSLEER. The V gene end was trimmed by 1 base and the J gene end by 5 bases; junction bases not matched to a gene: 10. CDR3 in amino acids: CASSQAPGAGGLDTQYF. The CDR3 coding sequence is TGCGCCAGCAGCCAAGCCCCCGGGGCGGGGGGGCTAGATACGCAGTATTTT.

In DNA, the CDR3 is TGTGCCAGGGAAGAGATAGGTGGGGGATCCACAGATACGCAGTATTTT. It is translated as CAREEIGGGSTDTQYF. The chain couples TRBV2 to TRBJ2-3; D is perhaps TRBD1 or TRBD2 (5 bases each). The CDR3 extends over 16 amino acids. Germline loops: CDR1 SNHLY, CDR2 FYNNEI. The germline V and J ends were trimmed by 9 bases and 2 bases, with 21 bases remaining between them. Supplemented by reference TRBV2 and TRBJ2-3, the full variable domain reads EPEVTQTPSHQVTQMGQEVILRCVPISNHLYFYWYRQILGQKVEFLVSFYNNEISEKSEIFDDQFSVERPDGSNFTLKIRSTKLEDSAMYFCAREEIGGGSTDTQYFGPGTRLTVL.

This chain joins TRBV19 and TRBJ2-7, with TRBD1 matching 10 bases. Germline V CDR1 and CDR2: LNHDA, SQIVND (reference sequence). The length of the CDR3 is 15 residues. Trimming cost V 0 bases and J 5 bases; bases outside gene matches: 4. CDR3 coding DNA: TGTGCCAGTAGTATAGAAGCGGGGACAGGGGACGAGCAGTACTTC. Its protein is CASSIEAGTGDEQYF.

The chain carries TRBV7-2 and TRBJ2-7; possibly TRBD2 for D (5 bases). V lost 1 base and J lost 9, with 10 bases in between. Per germline, CDR1 SGHTA and CDR2 FQGNSA. The CDR3 runs to 12 residues. CDR3 sequence reads: CASSLGGIGQYF. CDR3 DNA sequence: TGTGCCAGCAGCTTAGGAGGGATAGGGCAGTACTTC.

This sequence joins TRBV6-5 and TRBJ1-1, with D uncertain. V lost 7 bases to trimming and J lost 1 base, with 13 bases between them. The CDR3 covers 14 residues. Germline V gene sequence: CDR1 MNHEY, CDR2 SVGAGI. In DNA form, the CDR3 reads TGTGCCAGCATTCCGTCCGGAGGGAACACTGAAGCTTTCTTT. This sequence encodes CASIPSGGNTEAFF.

This sequence joins TRBV7-2 and TRBJ1-5; D perhaps matches TRBD1 (6 bases). Trimming removed 1 base from V and 11 bases from J, with 18 bases in between. Germline V gene lookup returns CDR1 SGHTA and CDR2 FQGNSA. The CDR3 contains 15 residues. The CDR3 DNA reads as TGTGCCAGCAGCTTAGAGGGGCAGACAGGTTTGGCCCAGCATTTT. Amino acids: CASSLEGQTGLAQHF.

The chain is built from TRBV9 and TRBJ2-7; the D gene is possibly TRBD2 (5 bases). The germline gives CDR1 SGDLS, CDR2 YYNGEE. The CDR3 spans 15 residues. V lost 4 bases to trimming and J lost 2 bases, with 16 bases between them. CDR3 DNA: TGTGCCAGCAGCTTCGGGATTGGTCAGACCTACGAGCAGTACTTC. Its protein is CASSFGIGQTYEQYF.

This clone was counted only a few times. The chain employs TRBV5-6 and TRBJ2-7, with 9 bases aligning to TRBD1. Germline CDR1 SGHDT, CDR2 YYEEEE. V lost 5 bases and J lost 4; bases outside the gene matches: 4. The CDR3 spans 13 residues. The chain's CDR3 is CASRTGGRYEQYF. CDR3 DNA: TGTGCCAGCAGAACAGGGGGCAGGTACGAGCAGTACTTC. Variable domain in full (rest from reference TRBV5-6 and TRBJ2-7): DAGVTQSPTHLIKTRGQQVTLRCSPKSGHDTVSWYQQALGQGPQFIFQYYEEEERQRGNFPDRFSGHQFPNYSSELNVNALLLGDSALYLCASRTGGRYEQYFGPGTRLTVT.

The chain uses TRBV5-5 and TRBJ1-5, with TRBD1 as a possible D gene (6 bases). Germline V lookup: CDR1 SGHKS, CDR2 YYEKEE (reference sequence). Trimming removed 2 bases at V and 0 bases at J, with 9 bases between. This CDR3 comprises 15 residues. Written as DNA, the CDR3 is TGTGCCAGCAGCTTAAGGGGGAATAGCAATCAGCCCCAGCATTTT. Its protein product is CASSLRGNSNQPQHF.

For the CDR3, the DNA is TGTGCCAGCAGCTCTAGGGCAACCGACTATGGCTACACCTTC. It translates to CASSSRATDYGYTF. The V call is TRBV14, the J call TRBJ1-2; D ambiguous. Germline V gives CDR1 SGHDN, CDR2 FVKESK. The CDR3 contains 14 residues. The V gene lost 5 bases and the J gene lost 3 bases, with 13 bases spanning the gap.

This chain joins TRBV7-8 and TRBJ1-1; weak D call: TRBD1 (5 bases). Trimming left V 1 base short and J 8 bases short, with 17 bases between. In germline, CDR1 is SGHVS, CDR2 FQNEAQ. The CDR3 extends over 15 amino acids. The CDR3 loop reads CASSLGPGRGIEAFF. Written as DNA, the CDR3 is TGTGCCAGCAGCTTAGGGCCCGGACGGGGGATAGAAGCTTTCTTT.

The chain employs TRBV7-8 and TRBJ1-1, with D uncertain. The V end lost 3 bases, the J end lost 8 bases, and 10 bases lay between the germline ends. Germline values: CDR1 SGHVS, CDR2 FQNEAQ. CDR3 length equals 12 residues. The CDR3 coding sequence is TGTGCCAGCAGCTTTATTGGATCCGAAGCTTTCTTT. Its protein product is CASSFIGSEAFF.

The chain uses TRBV28 and TRBJ2-7; D might be TRBD1 (6 bases). There are 13 residues in the CDR3. CDR1 and CDR2 from the germline V gene are MDHEN and SYDVKM. V was pared by 3 bases and J by 3 bases, with 9 bases between. The CDR3 DNA sequence: TGTGCCAGCAGTTTGTTAGGGGGCTACGAGCAGTACTTC. It translates to CASSLLGGYEQYF.